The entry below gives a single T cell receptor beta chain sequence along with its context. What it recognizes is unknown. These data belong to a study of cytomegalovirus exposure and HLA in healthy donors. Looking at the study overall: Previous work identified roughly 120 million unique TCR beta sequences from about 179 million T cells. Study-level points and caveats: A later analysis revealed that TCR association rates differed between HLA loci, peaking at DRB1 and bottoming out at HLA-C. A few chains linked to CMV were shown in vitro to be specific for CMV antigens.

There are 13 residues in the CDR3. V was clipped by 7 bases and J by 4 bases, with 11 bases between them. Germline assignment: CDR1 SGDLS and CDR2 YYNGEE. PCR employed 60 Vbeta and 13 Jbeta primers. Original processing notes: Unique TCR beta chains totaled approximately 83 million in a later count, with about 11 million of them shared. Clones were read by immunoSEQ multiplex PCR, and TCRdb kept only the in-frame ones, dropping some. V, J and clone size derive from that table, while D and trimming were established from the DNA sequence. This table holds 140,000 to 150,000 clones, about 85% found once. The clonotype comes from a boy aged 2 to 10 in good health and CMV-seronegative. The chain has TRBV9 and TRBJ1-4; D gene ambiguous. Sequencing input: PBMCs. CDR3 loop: CASRGGGNEKLFF. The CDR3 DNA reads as TGTGCCAGCCGGGGTGGCGGTAATGAAAAACTGTTTTTT.